This T cell receptor beta chain was captured in a study of blood T cell repertoires in COVID-19 (dated by TCRdb to between 2020 and 2021). Describing the broader study: The collaborator samples originated in the United States, Italy and Spain and spanned the acute and convalescent phases of COVID-19. The material from the prospective study consisted of cDNA or gDNA derived from T cells, B-cell-depleted T cells, or PBMCs. The dataset comprised deeply sampled blood TCRbeta repertoires from subjects exposed to, actively infected with, or recovered from COVID-19. The repertoires were released in a freely available public database meant as a resource for research on the immune response to SARS-CoV-2. Samples were obtained from the ongoing ImmuneRACE study (first 160 participants) and from approximately 1,200 subjects provided by 6 global collaborators. A de-identified subject ID, COVID-19 status, age in years and sex were almost always included in the sample metadata. Where available, HLA class I and class II types were obtained from metadata supplied by the sample provider rather than from assay-based typing.

The investigation overall reported the following: The amount of clinical and demographic metadata varied by source and participant and was provided uncurated.

The CDR3 covers 14 residues, taking in both the cysteine and the phenylalanine. The entry retains the CDR3 DNA only, 42 bases that are in frame from base 1. V is reduced by 5 bases and J by 3 bases, leaving a spacing of 13 bases between them. Looking up the germline V gene (reference sequence) yields CDR1 PRHDT and CDR2 FYEKMQ. A note on this clone: Its antigen is currently not known. Base qualities are missing; no much larger clone stands one base away.

Participants in the prospective study were enrolled through a virtual design, were aged roughly 18 to 100 years, and lived in roughly 26 United States geographic areas. In the prospective study, participants were assigned to cohorts based on the clinical history participants reported in a screening survey and a study questionnaire. A participant counted as exposed if, within 2 weeks of entering the study, that participant had been in contact with someone who had a PCR-confirmed or clinician-diagnosed COVID-19 case. Mobile phlebotomists in the prospective study collected whole blood, serum and a nasopharyngeal or oropharyngeal swab from every participant. Over an approximately 2-month period, participants in the prospective study had the option of providing additional blood draws and questionnaires. Prospective study blood samples were shipped either frozen or at room temperature before DNA extraction.

The immunoSEQ Assay, a bias-controlled multiplex PCR, was used to amplify TCRbeta CDR3 regions from genomic DNA. The study's processing was this. The number of nucleated cells in each sample was estimated from the amplification of reference gene primers within the assay. To quantify the absolute abundance of each unique TCRbeta CDR3 rearrangement, sequence reads were collapsed and filtered. For each sample, productive Simpson clonality was calculated as the square root of Simpson's diversity index across productive rearrangements. This immuneACCESS table, as held by TCRdb, lists in-frame sequences with V and J called but not all clones. Of the missing ones, under half trace to an unresolved V gene in checked studies; the others have no known cause. V and J calls and clone size come straight from that table; D and trimming were deduced from the DNA. The sample table contains a few hundred thousand clones; only one count was recorded for approximately 90% of them. The top ten hold roughly 0.9% of the sample.

This chain joins TRBV13 to TRBJ1-1; 6 matching bases give a weak D call of TRBD1. The source of this sequence is a woman between 40 and 55 years old who had been exposed to COVID-19. The sequenced sample was PBMCs or T cells enriched from blood (not recorded which). The DNA sequence reads TGTGCCAGCAGCGCCAGGGACACCGACACTGAAGCTTTCTTT. This is translated as CASSARDTDTEAFF.